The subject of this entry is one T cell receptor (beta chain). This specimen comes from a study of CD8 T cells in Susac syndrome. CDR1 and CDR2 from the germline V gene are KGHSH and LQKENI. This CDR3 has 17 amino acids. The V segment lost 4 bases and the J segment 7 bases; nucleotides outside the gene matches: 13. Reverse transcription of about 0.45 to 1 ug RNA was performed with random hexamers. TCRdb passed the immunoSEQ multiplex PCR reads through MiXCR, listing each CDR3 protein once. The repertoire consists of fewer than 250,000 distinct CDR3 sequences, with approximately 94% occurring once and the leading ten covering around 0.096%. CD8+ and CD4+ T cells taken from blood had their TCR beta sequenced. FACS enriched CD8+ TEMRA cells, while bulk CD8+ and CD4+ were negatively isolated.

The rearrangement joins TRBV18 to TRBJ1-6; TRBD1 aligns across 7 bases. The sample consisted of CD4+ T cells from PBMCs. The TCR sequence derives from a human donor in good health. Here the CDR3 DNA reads TGTGCCAGCTCACGCGCAGCTACGGGACAGCTGAATTCACCCCTCCACTTT. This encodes CASSRAATGQLNSPLHF.